This T cell receptor beta chain was captured in a study of blood T cell repertoires in COVID-19. Study summary: The cDNA or gDNA used as material had been derived from T cells, B-cell-depleted T cells, or PBMCs.

Per the study methods: Nucleated cell counts were estimated from reference gene primer amplification. Clones were read by immunoSEQ multiplex PCR, and TCRdb kept only the in-frame ones, dropping some. D and trimming come from the DNA, and the V and J calls and clone size come from that table. The sample holds approximately 35,000 clones, around 88% seen once. CDR1 is SQVTM and CDR2 is ANQGSEA in the germline V gene. Trimming stripped 4 bases from V and 2 bases from J, with 12 bases between. The CDR3 loop spans 15 amino acids. This chain uses TRBV29-1 with TRBJ2-6, with D unclear. The origin of this receptor is a woman in her 70s with active COVID-19. Sequenced material: peripheral blood. The CDR3 sequence is CSVGHLLAGANVLTF. In nucleotides, the CDR3 is TGCAGCGTTGGTCACCTCCTAGCTGGGGCCAACGTCCTGACTTTC.